This T cell receptor (beta chain) was recorded in a study of Graves' ophthalmopathy and Graves' hyperthyroidism. Enrollment excluded any patients with other autoimmune diseases, uncontrolled infections, pregnancy or lactation. Fresh peripheral blood, about 9.3 ml, was the PBMC source. Germline lookup yields CDR1 SGHTA and CDR2 FQGNSA. CDR3 length: 16 amino acids. The V and J ends lost 5 bases and 2 bases, in that order; junction bases with no gene match: 11. The study amplified TCR beta CDR3 regions using RNA transcripts. An initial RT-PCR round employing HTBI primers preceded a second-round multiplex PCR. Via MiXCR, TCRdb re-called the multiplex PCR reads, giving one row per CDR3 protein. The sample includes almost 750,000 distinct CDR3 sequences, about 44% of them seen just once.

The chain recombines TRBV7-2 with TRBJ2-7; TRBD2 agrees at 8 bases. Source material: peripheral blood. The clonotype was recovered from an adult man with Graves' ophthalmopathy. CDR3 residues: CASSRGPTSGPYEQYF. Written as DNA, the CDR3 is TGTGCCAGCAGCCGTGGGCCTACTAGCGGACCCTACGAGCAGTACTTC. Combining the CDR3 with reference TRBV7-2 and TRBJ2-7 gives the whole variable domain GAGVSQSPSNKVTEKGKDVELRCDPISGHTALYWYRQSLGQGLEFLIYFQGNSAPDKSGLPSDRFSAERTGGSVSTLTIQRTQQEDSAVYLCASSRGPTSGPYEQYFGPGTRLTVT.